This T cell receptor beta chain emerged from a study of T cell repertoires in cytomegalovirus infection. Across the whole study: Recently identified HLA-C-restricted CMV epitopes were used, and well-studied HLA-B-restricted CMV epitopes were used as well. Matching HLA type and CMV infection were both indicated by public TCR beta signatures.

CDR1 MGHRA and CDR2 YSYEKL come from the germline V gene. The CDR3 is 14 amino acids. TCRdb itself ran the reads through MiXCR, one entry per CDR3 protein. The sample includes about 900,000 distinct CDR3 sequences, around a third of them seen just once. Study-wide findings and caveats: Based on cumulative public TCR beta family frequency, carriers of CMV plus the relevant HLA were identified. HLA-C-restricted CMV-specific TCR beta clonotypes were dominant in the ex vivo response.

Worth noting for this clonotype: As yet, its antigen is unknown. Mismatch with germline at one junction end may stem from a read error.

The V call is TRBV4-1, the J call TRBJ2-1; D unresolved. Specimen: cultured CD8+ T cells from PBMCs, collected from culture after CMV antigen stimulation. The receptor's source is a human donor in good health (CMV status not recorded). Some clones in this sample may be carry-over from other donors' samples. The CDR3 protein is CASSQGFGRNEQFF. The DNA for the CDR3 is TGTGCCAGCAGCCAAGGGTTCGGCCGCAATGAGCAGTTCTTC.